This record concerns one T cell receptor (beta chain) sequence. Antigen unknown. The sample comes from a study of PD-1 blockade in classical Hodgkin lymphoma. Whole-study findings and limits: At baseline, newly diagnosed patients reportedly showed less TCR diversity than healthy donors. Factors driving the repertoire differences, possibly disease activity or prior therapy, remain undefined.

Sequencing used immunoSEQ multiplex PCR; TCRdb keeps in-frame clones, though not all of them. The sample yields fewer than 40,000 clones, roughly 90% seen once. Time point of the sample: newly diagnosed, previously untreated cHL patient sample. Researchers report purifying CD4+ T cells from thawed PBMCs by magnetic negative selection. The comparison group had newly diagnosed, previously untreated classical Hodgkin lymphoma. The material sequenced was CD4+ T cells from blood. The sequence derives from a human donor with classical Hodgkin lymphoma.

The CDR3 DNA reads TGCGCCAGCAGCCAACCCAGACAGGGTTTCAGCAATCAGCCCCAGCATTTT. Its translation is CASSQPRQGFSNQPQHF. The genes are TRBV4-1 and TRBJ1-5; 7 bases are a match to TRBD1. The CDR3 sequence is 17 residues long. Losses at the gene ends were 2 bases for V and 1 base for J; bases not matched to a gene: 8. Germline V gene data show CDR1 as MGHRA and CDR2 as YSYEKL.